This TCR beta chain comes out of a study of T cells in localized non-small cell lung cancer. General study points: It remains possible that heterogeneity exists, since only one tumor region was sequenced. T cell clonality was highest in uninvolved adjacent lung, above tumor. In adjacent lung, a median about 50 of the top 100 tumor clones were found.

Germline V gives CDR1 MDHEN, CDR2 SYDVKM. The CDR3 runs to 12 residues. Trimming pared 3 bases from V and 6 bases from J, leaving 7 bases between. In regard to this clone: Its target is unknown.

Assay: immunoSEQ multiplex PCR; the TCRdb copy retains only in-frame clones and omits some. The data show around 30,000 clones, approximately 92% seen once. V gene TRBV28 combines with J gene TRBJ2-3; tentatively, D is TRBD1 (6 bases). Here the sequenced sample was peripheral blood mononuclear cells, taken before any cancer treatment. The TCR sequence derives from a woman between 35 and 70 years old with stage III lung adenocarcinoma. The DNA for the CDR3 is TGTGCCAGCAGTTTCGACAGGGATACGCAGTATTTT. This gives the protein CASSFDRDTQYF.